Below, 8 T cell receptor beta chains from the same sample are listed, as sequenced in a study of T cells in Graves' hyperthyroidism and ophthalmopathy. Amplified TCR beta CDR3 regions came from RNA transcripts. RT-PCR in the first round (using the HTBI primer set) targeted the TCR CDR3. TCRdb reprocessed the multiplex PCR reads with MiXCR, giving one entry per CDR3 protein. The sample lists about 660,000 distinct CDR3 sequences; nearly 45% were seen once. Input material: peripheral blood or thyroid tissue (not recorded which). These receptors came from an adult man with Graves' disease, either hyperthyroidism or ophthalmopathy (not recorded which).

This clonotype was seen ten or more times. The chain combines TRBV9 with TRBJ1-1; 8 nucleotides align to TRBD1. The CDR3 is 14 amino acids. Germline CDR1 reads SGDLS; CDR2 reads YYNGEE. V lost 3 bases to trimming and J lost 1 base; unmatched junction nucleotides: 2. The CDR3 DNA sequence: TGTGCCAGCAGCGCGGGGACAGGGAACACTGAAGCTTTCTTT. It specifies CASSAGTGNTEAFF.

This rearrangement joins TRBV6-1 to TRBJ1-5, with D possibly being TRBD1 (6 bases). The CDR3 is made up of 13 amino acids. V was shortened by 5 bases and J by 5 bases, with 10 bases between the two germline ends. Per germline, CDR1 MNHNS and CDR2 SASEGT. CDR3 protein: CASSTGWDQPQHF. Written as DNA, the CDR3 is TGTGCCAGCAGTACAGGGTGGGATCAGCCCCAGCATTTT.

This chain joins TRBV25-1 and TRBJ2-7, with 9 bases fitting TRBD2. Germline values: CDR1 MGHDK, CDR2 SYGVNS. This CDR3 has 16 amino acids. V dropped 4 bases and J dropped 0; count of bases not matched to a gene: 7. CDR3 residues: CASSAEIAGVSYEQYF. In nucleotides, the CDR3 is TGTGCCAGCAGTGCTGAAATAGCGGGAGTCTCCTACGAGCAGTACTTC.

This clonotype was observed at least ten times. J is TRBJ1-4 and V is TRBV29-1; TRBD1 might be the D (5 bases). Germline CDR1 and CDR2: SQVTM and ANQGSEA. With 7 bases removed from V and 4 bases from J, the gap between germline ends came to 19 bases. This CDR3 spans 15 amino acids. The DNA for the CDR3 is TGCAGCGCACGTAAACAGGACCGCTATAATGAAAAACTGTTTTTT. As protein: CSARKQDRYNEKLFF. The variable domain in full, completed from reference TRBV29-1 and TRBJ1-4, reads SAVISQKPSRDICQRGTSLTIQCQVDSQVTMMFWYRQQPGQSLTLIATANQGSEATYESGFVIDKFPISRPNLTFSTLTVSNMSPEDSSIYLCSARKQDRYNEKLFFGSGTQLSVL.

This rearrangement joins TRBV20-1 to TRBJ2-7, with D uncertain. CDR3 length: 11 residues. Germline CDR1 reads DFQATT; CDR2 reads SNEGSKA (reference sequence). Trimming took 3 bases from V and 4 from J, leaving 7 bases between them. In nucleotides, the CDR3 is TGCAGTGCTAGCGCCCATTACGAGCAGTACTTC. This codes for CSASAHYEQYF.

This clonotype was found a few times. V gene TRBV7-9 combines with J gene TRBJ2-5; maybe TRBD1 (6 bases). The V gene lost 5 bases and the J gene lost 3 bases, with 10 bases spanning the gap. The CDR3 is 13 amino acids. Germline lookup yields CDR1 SEHNR and CDR2 FQNEAQ (reference sequence). CDR3 sequence: CASSPPGEETQYF. The CDR3, as DNA: TGTGCCAGCAGCCCCCCAGGGGAAGAGACCCAGTACTTC.

There are a few counts of this clonotype. The CDR3 is CASSEKGEGATPLHF. The CDR3 DNA reads TGTGCCAGCAGTGAAAAAGGGGAAGGGGCTACACCCCTCCACTTT. The chain joins TRBV2 to TRBJ1-6; TRBD1 might be the D (5 bases). CDR3 size: 15 residues. From germline, CDR1 is SNHLY and CDR2 FYNNEI. Between the trimmed V and J ends, which lost 2 bases and 11 bases, there was a span of 16 bases.

This clonotype was observed at least ten times. The chain is built from TRBV7-9 and TRBJ2-7; a possible D gene is TRBD2 (6 bases). This CDR3 spans 12 amino acids. Germline V gene sequence: CDR1 SEHNR, CDR2 FQNEAQ (reference sequence). Trimming left V 3 bases short and J 6 bases short, with 9 bases between. The CDR3 loop reads CASSLGGSEQYF. Here the CDR3 DNA reads TGTGCCAGCAGCTTGGGGGGATCCGAGCAGTACTTC.